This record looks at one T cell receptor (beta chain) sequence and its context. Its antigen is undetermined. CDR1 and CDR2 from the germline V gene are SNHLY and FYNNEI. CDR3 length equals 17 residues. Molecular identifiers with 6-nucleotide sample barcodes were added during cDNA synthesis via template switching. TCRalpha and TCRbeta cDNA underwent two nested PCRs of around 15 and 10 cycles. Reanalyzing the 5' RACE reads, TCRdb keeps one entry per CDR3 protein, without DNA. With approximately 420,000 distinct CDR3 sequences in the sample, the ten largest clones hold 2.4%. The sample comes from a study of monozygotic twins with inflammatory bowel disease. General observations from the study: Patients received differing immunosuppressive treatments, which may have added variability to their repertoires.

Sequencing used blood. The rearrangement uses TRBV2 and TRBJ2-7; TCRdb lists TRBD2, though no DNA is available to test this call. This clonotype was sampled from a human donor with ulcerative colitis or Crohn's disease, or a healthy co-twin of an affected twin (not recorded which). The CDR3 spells CASRGGSGRENGYEQYF.